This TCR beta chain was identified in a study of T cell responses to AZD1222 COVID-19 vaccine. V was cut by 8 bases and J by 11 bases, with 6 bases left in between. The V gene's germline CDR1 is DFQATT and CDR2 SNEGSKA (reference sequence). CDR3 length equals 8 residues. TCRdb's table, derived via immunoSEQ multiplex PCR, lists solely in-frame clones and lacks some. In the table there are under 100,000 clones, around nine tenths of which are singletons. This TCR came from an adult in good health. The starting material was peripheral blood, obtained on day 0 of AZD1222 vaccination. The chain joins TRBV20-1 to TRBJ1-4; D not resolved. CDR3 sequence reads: CSPDKLFF. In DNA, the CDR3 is TGCAGTCCCGACAAACTGTTTTTT.